This T cell receptor beta chain stems from a study of T-cell memory formation after mild COVID-19. Overall study context: In these data, TCR clusters were largely donor specific.

Study-wide findings and caveats: Pre-infection memory harbored some responding clones, suggesting cross-reactive memory joined.

Remarks on this clonotype: Its matching antigen is unknown.

Each CDR3 protein gets one entry after TCRdb re-called the 5' RACE reads with MiXCR. The repertoire consists of 580,000 or so distinct CDR3 sequences, with approximately 15% occurring once and the leading ten covering just over 8%. CDR1 SGDLS and CDR2 YYNGEE come from the germline V gene. There are 16 residues in the CDR3. Trimming took off 0 bases at V and 3 bases at J, with 16 bases between the two ends. This receptor was obtained from an adult woman who had mild COVID-19 (a few samples of this study predate the infection). Cell type and time point are not known. This rearrangement joins TRBV9 to TRBJ2-7, with D unresolved. The sequencing sample was made of PBMCs or a T cell subset sorted from them (not recorded which). CDR3 DNA: TGTGCCAGCAGCGTAGGAGGCGAACGCTATCTCTACGAGCAGTACTTC. This sequence encodes CASSVGGERYLYEQYF.